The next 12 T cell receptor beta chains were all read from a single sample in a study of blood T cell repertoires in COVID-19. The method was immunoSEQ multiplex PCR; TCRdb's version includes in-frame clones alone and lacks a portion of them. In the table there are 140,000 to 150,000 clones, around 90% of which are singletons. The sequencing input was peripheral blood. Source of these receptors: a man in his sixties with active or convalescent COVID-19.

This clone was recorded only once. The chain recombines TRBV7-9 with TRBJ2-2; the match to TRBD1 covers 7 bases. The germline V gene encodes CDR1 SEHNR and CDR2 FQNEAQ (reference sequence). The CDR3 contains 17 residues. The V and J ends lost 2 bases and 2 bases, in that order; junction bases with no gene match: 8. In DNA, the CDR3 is TGTGCCAGCAGCTTATATCTGGGACAGCCAAACACCGGGGAGCTGTTTTTT. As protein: CASSLYLGQPNTGELFF. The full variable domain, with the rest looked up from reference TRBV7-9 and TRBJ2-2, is DTGVSQNPRHKITKRGQNVTFRCDPISEHNRLYWYRQTLGQGPEFLTYFQNEAQLEKSRLLSDRFSAERPKGSFSTLEIQRTEQGDSAMYLCASSLYLGQPNTGELFFGEGSRLTVL.

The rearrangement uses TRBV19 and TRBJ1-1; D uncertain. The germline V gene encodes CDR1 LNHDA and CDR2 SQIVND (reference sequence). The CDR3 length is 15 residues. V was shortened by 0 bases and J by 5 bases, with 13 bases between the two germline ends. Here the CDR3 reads CASSIDRRARTEAFF. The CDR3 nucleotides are TGTGCCAGTAGTATAGATCGGCGGGCGCGGACTGAAGCTTTCTTT.

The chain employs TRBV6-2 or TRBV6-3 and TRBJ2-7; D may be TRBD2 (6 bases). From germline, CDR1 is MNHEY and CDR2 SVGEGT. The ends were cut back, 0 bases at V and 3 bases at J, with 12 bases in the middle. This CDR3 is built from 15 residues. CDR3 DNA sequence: TGTGCCAGCAGTTACTCGAGAGGTAGCGGCTACGAGCAGTACTTC. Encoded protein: CASSYSRGSGYEQYF.

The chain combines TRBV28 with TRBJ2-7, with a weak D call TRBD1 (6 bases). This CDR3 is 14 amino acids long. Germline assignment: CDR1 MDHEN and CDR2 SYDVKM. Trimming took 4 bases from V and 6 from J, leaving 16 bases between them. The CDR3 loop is CASSSWTVAVEQYF. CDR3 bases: TGTGCCAGCAGTTCTTGGACAGTAGCCGTCGAGCAGTACTTC.

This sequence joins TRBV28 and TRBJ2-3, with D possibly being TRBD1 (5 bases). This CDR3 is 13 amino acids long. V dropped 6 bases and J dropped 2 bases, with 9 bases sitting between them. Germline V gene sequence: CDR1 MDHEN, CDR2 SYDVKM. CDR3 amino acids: CASSRQFTDTQYF. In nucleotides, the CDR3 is TGTGCCAGCAGCCGACAGTTCACAGATACGCAGTATTTT.

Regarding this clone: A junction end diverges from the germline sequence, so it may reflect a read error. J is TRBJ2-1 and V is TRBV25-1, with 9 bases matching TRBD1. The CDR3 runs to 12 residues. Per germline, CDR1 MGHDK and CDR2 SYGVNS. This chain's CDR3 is CASSPTGGASIF. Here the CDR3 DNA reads TGTGCCAGCAGTCCCACAGGGGGCGCTTCGATCTTC.

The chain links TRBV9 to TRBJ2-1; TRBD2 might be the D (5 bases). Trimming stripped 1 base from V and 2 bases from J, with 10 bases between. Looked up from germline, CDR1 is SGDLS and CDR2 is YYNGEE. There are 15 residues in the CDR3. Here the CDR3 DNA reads TGTGCCAGCAGCGTACTTAGCGAAACCTACAATGAGCAGTTCTTC. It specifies CASSVLSETYNEQFF.

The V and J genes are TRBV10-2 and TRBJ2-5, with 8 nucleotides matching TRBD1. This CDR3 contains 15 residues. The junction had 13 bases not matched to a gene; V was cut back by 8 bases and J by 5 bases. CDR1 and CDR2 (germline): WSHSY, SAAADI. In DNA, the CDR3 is TGCGCCAGCGGGAAACCGGGGACAGGCGGGGAGACCCAGTACTTC. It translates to CASGKPGTGGETQYF.

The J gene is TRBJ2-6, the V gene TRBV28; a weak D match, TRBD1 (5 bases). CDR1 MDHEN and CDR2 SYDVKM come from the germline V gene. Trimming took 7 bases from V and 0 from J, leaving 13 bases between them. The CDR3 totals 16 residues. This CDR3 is CASNRQGDSGANVLTF. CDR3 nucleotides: TGTGCCAGCAACAGGCAGGGTGACTCTGGGGCCAACGTCCTGACTTTC.

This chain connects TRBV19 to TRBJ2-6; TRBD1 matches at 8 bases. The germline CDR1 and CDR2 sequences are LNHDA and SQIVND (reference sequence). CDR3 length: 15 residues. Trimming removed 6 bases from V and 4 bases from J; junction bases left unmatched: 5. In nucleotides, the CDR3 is TGTGCCAGTAGCAACAGGGGGGACGGGGCCAACGTCCTGACTTTC. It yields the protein CASSNRGDGANVLTF.

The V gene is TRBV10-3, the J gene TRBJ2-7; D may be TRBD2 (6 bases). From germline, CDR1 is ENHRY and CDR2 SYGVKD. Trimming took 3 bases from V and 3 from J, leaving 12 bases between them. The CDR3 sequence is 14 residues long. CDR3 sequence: CAISDLGLGYEQYF. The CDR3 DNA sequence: TGTGCCATCAGTGATCTGGGACTCGGCTACGAGCAGTACTTC.

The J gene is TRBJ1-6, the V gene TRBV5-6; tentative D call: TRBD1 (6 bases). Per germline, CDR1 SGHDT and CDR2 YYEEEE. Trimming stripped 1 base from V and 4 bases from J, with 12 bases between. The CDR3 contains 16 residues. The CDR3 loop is CASSLRGALYNSPLHF. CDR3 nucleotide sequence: TGTGCCAGCAGCTTGCGGGGGGCGCTTTATAATTCACCCCTCCACTTT.